These 19 T cell receptor beta chains originate from one sample sequenced in a study of blood T cells in healthy people across ages. The use of a sample-barcoded 5' primer and a J-beta primer mix characterized a second PCR of about 7 to 12 cycles. TCRdb used MiXCR to reprocess the 5' RACE reads, holding one entry per CDR3 protein. This sample has 920,000 or so distinct CDR3 sequences; 35% to 50% occur once, and the top ten carry 18%. The sequencing input was blood. These TCRs come from a woman aged 55-75 years in good health.

This clonotype was seen ten or more times. The rearrangement joins TRBV29-1 to TRBJ2-4, with 10 bases matching TRBD2. Germline assignment: CDR1 SQVTM and CDR2 ANQGSEA. The CDR3 is 15 residues long. J gave up 4 bases and V 6 bases, and 9 bases lay outside the gene matches. The CDR3 bases are TGCAGCGTCGCCGGGACTAGCGATGGTAAAAACATTCAGTACTTC. It yields the protein CSVAGTSDGKNIQYF.

This clonotype was seen more than once but under ten times. The rearrangement links TRBV20-1 to TRBJ1-2; possibly TRBD1 for D (5 bases). V was cut by 4 bases and J by 1 base, with 13 bases left in between. Germline CDR1 reads DFQATT; CDR2 reads SNEGSKA (reference sequence). CDR3 length: 14 residues. The CDR3 DNA sequence: TGCAGTGCTACTGGGACGGCGCTTAACTATGGCTACACCTTC. As protein: CSATGTALNYGYTF.

About this clonotype: A junction end diverges from the germline sequence, so it may reflect a read error. The V and J genes are TRBV11-2 and TRBJ2-3; 9 bases are a match to TRBD2. The CDR3 totals 16 residues. Germline-derived CDR1 and CDR2 are SGHAT and FQNNGV. The CDR3 DNA is TGTACCAGCAGCTTAGAAGGGACTAGCAGCTCAGATACGCAGTATTTT. This codes for CTSSLEGTSSSDTQYF.

This clonotype occurred a few times. The chain employs TRBV12-3 or TRBV12-4 and TRBJ2-5, with 7 bases aligning to TRBD1. CDR3 size: 12 residues. The junction had 2 bases not matched to a gene; V was cut back by 3 bases and J by 7 bases. Here the CDR3 DNA reads TGTGCCAGCAGTTTGAAGGGGGCGACCCAGTACTTC. Its protein is CASSLKGATQYF.

The rearrangement links TRBV27 to TRBJ2-3; 8 bases align to TRBD2. V lost 7 bases, J lost 8 bases, and 14 bases stayed unmatched. The V gene's germline CDR1 is MNHEY and CDR2 SMNVEV (reference sequence). There are 15 residues in the CDR3. CDR3 DNA sequence: TGTGCCAGCATTACATCCGGGACTAGTATCACTACGCAGTATTTT. It translates to CASITSGTSITTQYF.

This clonotype came up a few times. The chain uses TRBV3-1 and TRBJ2-7; 7 bases agree with TRBD1. This CDR3 contains 14 residues. The germline CDR1 and CDR2 sequences are LGHDT and YNNKEL (reference sequence). J gave up 2 bases and V 3 bases, and 4 bases lay outside the gene matches. The CDR3 DNA is TGTGCCAGCAGCCATTCTGGGACAGCCTACGAGCAGTACTTC. Translated: CASSHSGTAYEQYF.

Many counts were recorded for this clonotype. The chain couples TRBV7-9 to TRBJ2-7; D unresolved. Trimming removed 0 bases from V and 0 bases from J, with 6 bases in between. Germline V gene sequence: CDR1 SEHNR, CDR2 FQNEAQ (reference sequence). The CDR3 loop spans 14 amino acids. The CDR3 reads CASSLAPGSYEQYF. The CDR3 region has the DNA TGTGCCAGCAGCTTAGCCCCCGGCTCCTACGAGCAGTACTTC. The entire variable domain, with the rest obtained from reference TRBV7-9 and TRBJ2-7, is as follows: DTGVSQNPRHKITKRGQNVTFRCDPISEHNRLYWYRQTLGQGPEFLTYFQNEAQLEKSRLLSDRFSAERPKGSFSTLEIQRTEQGDSAMYLCASSLAPGSYEQYFGPGTRLTVT.

This clonotype was observed a few times. The chain joins TRBV28 to TRBJ1-2; no reliable D call. The CDR3 loop spans 13 amino acids. Trimming stripped 5 bases from V and 4 bases from J, with 11 bases between. Germline V gene data show CDR1 as MDHEN and CDR2 as SYDVKM. CDR3 in DNA: TGTGCCAGCAGTACCCGACCTATCTATGGCTACACCTTC. It encodes CASSTRPIYGYTF.

This clonotype was found a few times. The J gene is TRBJ2-1, the V gene TRBV2; 8 nucleotides align to TRBD1. The germline V gene has CDR1 SNHLY and CDR2 FYNNEI. The CDR3 totals 15 residues. Trimming removed 4 bases from V and 8 bases from J; junction bases left unmatched: 10. The CDR3 nucleotides read TGTGCCAGCAGTGTTTCCCCCGCAGGGGGCGATGAGCAGTTCTTC. The encoded protein is CASSVSPAGGDEQFF.

This clonotype came up a few times. This chain links TRBV28 with TRBJ2-5; 7 positions match TRBD2. V lost 5 bases to trimming and J lost 2 bases; unmatched junction nucleotides: 5. Germline assignment: CDR1 MDHEN and CDR2 SYDVKM. This CDR3 region has 14 residues. Here the CDR3 DNA reads TGTGCCAGCAGTATCCTAGCGGATCAAGAGACCCAGTACTTC. The encoded protein is CASSILADQETQYF.

The V gene is TRBV18, the J gene TRBJ1-5; D is perhaps TRBD1 (5 bases). This CDR3 comprises 17 residues. Trimming took 2 bases from V and 4 from J, leaving 18 bases between them. Germline-derived CDR1 and CDR2 are KGHSH and LQKENI. Written as DNA, the CDR3 is TGTGCCAGCTCACCAGGTGGCGCAGGGTCGAGTAATCAGCCCCAGCATTTT. It encodes CASSPGGAGSSNQPQHF. Full variable domain (remainder filled in from reference TRBV18 and TRBJ1-5): NAGVMQNPRHLVRRRGQEARLRCSPMKGHSHVYWYRQLPEEGLKFMVYLQKENIIDESGMPKERFSAEFPKEGPSILRIQQVVRGDSAAYFCASSPGGAGSSNQPQHFGDGTRLSIL.

This chain links TRBV11-2 with TRBJ2-5, with 7 bases that match TRBD2. The CDR3 sequence is 15 residues long. Germline-derived CDR1 and CDR2 are SGHAT and FQNNGV. J lost 1 base, V lost 2 bases, and 4 bases had no gene match. CDR3 region: CASSLMGGFQETQYF. In nucleotides, the CDR3 is TGTGCCAGCAGCTTAATGGGGGGGTTCCAAGAGACCCAGTACTTC.

This clonotype has a count of ten or more. The V gene is TRBV10-3, the J gene TRBJ2-7; D not certain. The V gene's germline CDR1 is ENHRY and CDR2 SYGVKD. Trimming stripped 2 bases from V and 5 bases from J, with 16 bases between. This CDR3 comprises 15 residues. The CDR3 loop reads CAISEEVGKIDEQYF. DNA of the CDR3: TGTGCCATCAGTGAGGAGGTGGGTAAAATCGACGAGCAGTACTTC.

The chain links TRBV6-2 or TRBV6-3 to TRBJ2-1; a possible D gene is TRBD1 (7 bases). TRBJ2-7 explains the end of the DNA better; the J call may be wrong. Germline values: CDR1 MNHEY, CDR2 SVGEGT. The CDR3 has 14 residues. CDR3 coding DNA: TGTGCCAGCAACCTCAGGGGGGTAGGCAATGAGCAGTACTTC. Its protein is CASNLRGVGNEQYF.

J is TRBJ2-5 and V is TRBV5-1; TRBD2 agrees at 9 bases. Trimming took 0 bases from V and 5 from J; bases not matched to a gene: 8. The CDR3 spans 16 residues. Germline V gene data show CDR1 as SGHRS and CDR2 as YFSETQ. The CDR3 DNA follows: TGCGCCAGCAGCTTGGCGACTAGCGGAGGGGGTGAGACCCAGTACTTC. Translating it yields CASSLATSGGGETQYF.

This clonotype was seen just once. This chain links TRBV14 with TRBJ2-5, with a tentative D call TRBD1 (6 bases). The DNA end favors TRBJ2-1, so the J call may be wrong. CDR3 length equals 13 residues. Germline assignment: CDR1 SGHDN and CDR2 FVKESK. For the CDR3, the DNA is TGTGCCAGCAAGAGGACAGTCCAAGAGACCCAGTTCTTC. It is translated as CASKRTVQETQFF.

The J gene is TRBJ2-3, the V gene TRBV7-3, with D possibly TRBD2 on 7 matching bases. V lost 1 base to trimming and J lost 1 base, with 9 bases between them. CDR1 and CDR2 (germline): SGHTA, FQGTGA. The CDR3 has 15 amino acids. The CDR3 loop reads CASSLRGGRTDTQYF. DNA of the CDR3: TGTGCCAGCAGCTTAAGGGGGGGGCGCACAGATACGCAGTATTTT. Filled out from reference TRBV7-3 and TRBJ2-3, the complete variable domain reads GAGVSQTPSNKVTEKGKYVELRCDPISGHTALYWYRQSLGQGPEFLIYFQGTGAADDSGLPNDRFFAVRPEGSVSTLKIQRTERGDSAVYLCASSLRGGRTDTQYFGPGTRLTVL.

This clonotype was picked up a small number of times. The chain has TRBV4-2 and TRBJ2-5, with 12 positions matching TRBD2. CDR1 LGHNA and CDR2 YNFKEQ come from the germline V gene. The CDR3 spans 18 residues. V was pared by 1 base and J by 4 bases, with 10 bases of the junction left unmatched. The CDR3 nucleotides are TGTGCCAGCAGCCAAGTGGCTAGCGGGAGGGCCAGTGGAGAGACCCAGTACTTC. It codes for CASSQVASGRASGETQYF.

V and J are TRBV11-2 and TRBJ2-7; no clear D. CDR1 is SGHAT and CDR2 is FQNNGV in the germline V gene. Trimming took 0 bases from V and 3 from J, leaving 9 bases between them. CDR3 length equals 14 residues. The chain's CDR3 is CASSLDPANYEQYF. In DNA form, the CDR3 reads TGTGCCAGCAGCTTAGATCCAGCGAACTACGAGCAGTACTTC.